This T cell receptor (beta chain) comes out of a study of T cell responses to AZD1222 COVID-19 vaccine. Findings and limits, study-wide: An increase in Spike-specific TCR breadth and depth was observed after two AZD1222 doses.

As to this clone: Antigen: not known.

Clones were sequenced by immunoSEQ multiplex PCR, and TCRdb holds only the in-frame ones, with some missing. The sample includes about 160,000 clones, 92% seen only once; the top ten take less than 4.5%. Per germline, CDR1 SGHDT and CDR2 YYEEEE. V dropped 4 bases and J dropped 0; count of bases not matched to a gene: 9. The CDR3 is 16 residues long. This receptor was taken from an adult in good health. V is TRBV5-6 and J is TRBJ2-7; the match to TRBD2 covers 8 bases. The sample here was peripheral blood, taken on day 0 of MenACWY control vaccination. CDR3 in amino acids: CASSAGLVASSYEQYF. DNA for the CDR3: TGTGCCAGCAGCGCGGGACTAGTAGCCAGCTCCTACGAGCAGTACTTC.